One sample yielded the 22 T cell receptor beta chains listed below, sequenced in a study of T-cell reconstitution after alpha-beta-depleted transplantation in children (dated by TCRdb to about 2016). The library was produced with PCR. These reads were obtained on an Illumina HiSeq 2500. Molecular barcoding was employed in the preparation of TCR libraries, with unique molecular identifiers being used to normalize TCRbeta repertoire quantification. The raw public data were reprocessed by TCRdb itself: fastp quality trimming at Q25, MiXCR clonotype calling, in-frame beta chains only. Merged by CDR3 protein, the rows form single entries marked with the most common genes and DNA. For this sample the table gives around 340,000 distinct CDR3 sequences, of which about 14% were detected only once. The leading ten clones occupy 3.5% to 4.5% of the sample. The sequences come from PBMCs, collected from the stem cell graft. The source is a human donor who donated a stem cell graft to a child with Fanconi anemia.

The chain combines TRBV9 with TRBJ2-4, with D possibly TRBD1 on 6 matching bases. This CDR3 has 15 amino acids. The ends were cut back, 0 bases at V and 1 base at J, with 8 bases in the middle. CDR1 and CDR2 (germline): SGDLS, YYNGEE. DNA for the CDR3: TGTGCCAGCAGCGTAGCCACAGGGGCCAAAAACATTCAGTACTTC. Protein: CASSVATGAKNIQYF.

V gene TRBV9 combines with J gene TRBJ2-3; D ambiguous. CDR1 is SGDLS, CDR2 YYNGEE, per germline. V lost 7 bases and J 0 bases, leaving 12 bases between the germline ends. The CDR3 extends over 14 amino acids. The chain's CDR3 is CASGALSSTDTQYF. The CDR3 bases are TGTGCCAGCGGAGCTTTATCTAGCACAGATACGCAGTATTTT.

This clonotype has a count of ten or more. The rearrangement links TRBV5-5 to TRBJ1-6; D uncertain. The V gene's germline CDR1 is SGHKS and CDR2 YYEKEE (reference sequence). V lost 3 bases and J lost 6, with 10 bases in between. The CDR3 is 14 amino acids. The CDR3 bases are TGTGCCAGCAGCTCCGGGCTCCTTAATTCACCCCTCCACTTT. Its protein is CASSSGLLNSPLHF.

This chain joins TRBV11-2 and TRBJ1-5; D not resolved. Trimming left V 5 bases short and J 0 bases short, with 17 bases between. There are 17 residues in the CDR3. Germline V CDR1 and CDR2: SGHAT, FQNNGV. In DNA form, the CDR3 reads TGTGCCAGCAGCATAAACACCTTGACTCTTAGCAATCAGCCCCAGCATTTT. It translates to CASSINTLTLSNQPQHF.

This clonotype was detected a few times. This chain joins TRBV7-2 and TRBJ2-2; 8 bases are shared with TRBD1. The junction had 5 bases not matched to a gene; V was cut back by 1 base and J by 4 bases. CDR1 is SGHTA, CDR2 FQGNSA, per germline. CDR3 size: 16 residues. In DNA form, the CDR3 reads TGTGCCAGCAGCTTAGTTCCAGGGGGCGGCACCGGGGAGCTGTTTTTT. Its translation is CASSLVPGGGTGELFF.

This clonotype was seen only a few times. This chain connects TRBV5-4 to TRBJ1-1; 8 nucleotides align to TRBD1. The CDR3 is 16 amino acids. V shed 3 bases, J shed 1 base, and the junction held 8 bases outside the gene matches. Germline CDR1 SGHNT, CDR2 YYREEE (reference sequence). The CDR3 sequence: CASSSKRQGRNTEAFF. Written as DNA, the CDR3 is TGTGCCAGCAGCTCCAAACGACAGGGGAGGAACACTGAAGCTTTCTTT.

This clonotype was recorded a few times. The chain employs TRBV6-2 or TRBV6-3 and TRBJ1-1; the D gene is possibly TRBD1 (6 bases). CDR3 size: 14 residues. The V gene lost 6 bases and the J gene lost 0 bases, with 11 bases spanning the gap. Looked up from germline, CDR1 is MNHEY and CDR2 is SVGEGT. CDR3 sequence (DNA): TGTGCCAGCAGACTGACAGGAGTGAACACTGAAGCTTTCTTT. Residues: CASRLTGVNTEAFF.

The rearrangement links TRBV12-3 or TRBV12-4 to TRBJ2-3; D remains unclear. The V and J ends lost 6 bases and 0 bases respectively, with 13 bases between them. The CDR3 loop spans 15 amino acids. The CDR3 region is CASSNNGRSTDTQYF. CDR3 DNA: TGTGCCAGCAGCAACAACGGTAGGAGCACAGATACGCAGTATTTT.

This clonotype has a count of ten or more. V usage is TRBV5-1 and J usage is TRBJ1-1, with 9 bases matching TRBD1. In germline, CDR1 is SGHRS, CDR2 YFSETQ. This CDR3 region has 16 residues. J was trimmed by 0 bases and V by 4 bases; bases with no gene match: 7. The CDR3 DNA follows: TGCGCCAGCAGCCCGGGACAGGGAAGAATGAACACTGAAGCTTTCTTT. It translates to CASSPGQGRMNTEAFF.

This chain joins TRBV7-6 and TRBJ2-3; TRBD2 aligns across 8 bases. Germline trimming cut 0 bases from V and 0 bases from J; bases unmatched to any gene: 17. This CDR3 spans 21 amino acids. Germline values: CDR1 SGHVS, CDR2 FNYEAQ. CDR3 sequence reads: CASSLALFGTSSFPSTDTQYF. The CDR3 region has the DNA TGTGCCAGCAGCTTAGCGCTTTTTGGGACTAGTTCTTTCCCTAGCACAGATACGCAGTATTTT.

Only a few counts were recorded for this clonotype. CDR3 nucleotides: TGCGCCAGCAACCCGACAGGTCCGAACACTGAAGCTTTCTTT. This codes for CASNPTGPNTEAFF. This chain uses TRBV5-1 with TRBJ1-1; D might be TRBD1 (6 bases). Looked up from germline, CDR1 is SGHRS and CDR2 is YFSETQ. The CDR3 loop spans 14 amino acids. The germline V and J ends were trimmed by 6 bases and 1 base, with 13 bases remaining between them.

The table lists this clonotype with a few counts. The rearrangement joins TRBV7-2 to TRBJ2-5, with TRBD2 identical over 7 bases. This CDR3 spans 16 amino acids. The V and J ends lost 4 bases and 4 bases, in that order; junction bases with no gene match: 12. Germline CDR1 reads SGHTA; CDR2 reads FQGNSA. The CDR3 DNA reads as TGTGCCAGCAGCTCCCGACGGGCGGGGGACGCAGAGACCCAGTACTTC. This codes for CASSSRRAGDAETQYF. Complete variable domain (other parts from reference TRBV7-2 and TRBJ2-5): GAGVSQSPSNKVTEKGKDVELRCDPISGHTALYWYRQSLGQGLEFLIYFQGNSAPDKSGLPSDRFSAERTGGSVSTLTIQRTQQEDSAVYLCASSSRRAGDAETQYFGPGTRLLVL.

The chain recombines TRBV6-1 with TRBJ1-1; D is possibly TRBD1 (6 bases). V was pared by 2 bases and J by 0 bases, with 16 bases between. Germline-derived CDR1 and CDR2 are MNHNS and SASEGT. CDR3 length: 17 residues. The CDR3 DNA is TGTGCCAGCAGTGAAACTTTAGGAGGGGGGATGAACACTGAAGCTTTCTTT. Translating gives CASSETLGGGMNTEAFF.

Written as DNA, the CDR3 is TGCGCCAGCAGCATCAGGGAGAGGAACACTGAAGCTTTCTTT. It translates to CASSIRERNTEAFF. The J gene is TRBJ1-1, the V gene TRBV4-3, with a weak D call TRBD1 (5 bases). The CDR3 runs to 14 residues. Per the germline V gene, CDR1 is LGHNA and CDR2 is YSLEER. With 5 bases removed from V and 1 base from J, the gap between germline ends came to 11 bases.

This clonotype was detected only a few times. The chain couples TRBV12-3 or TRBV12-4 to TRBJ2-3, with TRBD2 matching over 11 bases. The CDR3 length is 15 residues. J gave up 4 bases and V 5 bases, and 5 bases lay outside the gene matches. Here the CDR3 reads CASSRLAGLADTQYF. In DNA, the CDR3 is TGTGCCAGCAGTAGACTAGCGGGGTTAGCAGATACGCAGTATTTT.

In this sample, this clonotype turned up many times. The chain combines TRBV11-2 with TRBJ2-5; D not certain. The CDR3 has 13 residues. Deletions cut 1 base from V and 4 bases from J, with 7 bases between. The germline V gene has CDR1 SGHAT and CDR2 FQNNGV. The CDR3 protein is CASSLGTRETQYF. CDR3 coding DNA: TGTGCCAGCAGCTTAGGGACGCGAGAGACCCAGTACTTC.

This clonotype was detected ten times or more. The chain recombines TRBV6-2 or TRBV6-3 with TRBJ2-1; TRBD2 aligns across 9 bases. The CDR3 totals 16 residues. V shed 9 bases and J 9 bases; nucleotides not matched to a gene: 18. Germline assignment: CDR1 MNHEY and CDR2 SVGEGT. The CDR3 nucleotides read TGTGCCAGTGAGTTAGCGGGGGCCCATCTGGATGGTGAGCAGTTCTTC. This translates into CASELAGAHLDGEQFF.

This clonotype was counted a few times. The V call is TRBV4-2, the J call TRBJ2-3; 10 bases agree with TRBD2. V was pared by 4 bases and J by 0 bases, with 10 bases of the junction left unmatched. Germline V gene data show CDR1 as LGHNA and CDR2 as YNFKEQ. This CDR3 has 18 residues. Here the CDR3 reads CASSPLAGGGSSTDTQYF. CDR3 sequence (DNA): TGTGCCAGCAGCCCCTTAGCGGGGGGCGGATCTAGCACAGATACGCAGTATTTT.

A few counts support this clonotype. The chain combines TRBV6-5 with TRBJ1-1; no firm D call. The CDR3 is made up of 15 amino acids. Germline-derived CDR1 and CDR2 are MNHEY and SVGAGI. V lost 0 bases and J lost 0, with 8 bases in between. The CDR3: CASSYSRVMNTEAFF. CDR3 DNA sequence: TGTGCCAGCAGTTACTCGCGAGTCATGAACACTGAAGCTTTCTTT.

Only one count was recorded for this clonotype. J is TRBJ2-1 and V is TRBV20-1; TRBD1 matches at 7 bases. The CDR3 is made up of 14 amino acids. J lost 7 bases, V lost 0 bases, and 6 bases had no gene match. Looked up from germline, CDR1 is DFQATT and CDR2 is SNEGSKA (reference sequence). CDR3: CSAREGGETNEQFF. Here the CDR3 DNA reads TGCAGTGCTAGAGAAGGGGGCGAGACAAATGAGCAGTTCTTC.

This clonotype came up a few times. V usage is TRBV20-1 and J usage is TRBJ2-1; D not resolved. Trimming shortened V by 1 base and J by 10 bases, and 11 bases separated the two germline ends. Germline V gene sequence: CDR1 DFQATT, CDR2 SNEGSKA (reference sequence). CDR3 length: 12 amino acids. The CDR3 region has the DNA TGCAGTGCTAGAGGAAGAACGGAGGAGCAGTTCTTC. This encodes CSARGRTEEQFF.

This clonotype was recorded at least ten times. The CDR3 sequence: CASSLSGGAVKTQYF. For the CDR3, the DNA is TGTGCCAGCAGCTTGAGCGGGGGGGCGGTAAAGACCCAGTACTTC. The chain employs TRBV7-2 and TRBJ2-5, with 10 bases matching TRBD2. The junction had 7 bases not matched to a gene; V was cut back by 3 bases and J by 6 bases. The CDR3 loop spans 15 amino acids. Germline-derived CDR1 and CDR2 are SGHTA and FQGNSA.